One and the same sample provided the 13 T cell receptor beta chains below, sequenced in a study of beta chain features in type 1 diabetes. Study results and caveats: All four CD4+ subsets of Type 1 diabetes patients contained TCRB CDR3s that were moderately but significantly shorter.

The whole isolated RNA underwent reverse transcription, so sequencing captured expressed TCRB transcripts. The assay was immunoSEQ multiplex PCR, and TCRdb's table has in-frame clones only and misses some. The sample holds under 130,000 clones, around 30% seen once. For these receptors, no antigen is known. The sequenced material came from central memory CD4+ T cells from blood. The receptors come from a woman younger than 35 with type 1 diabetes.

This chain connects TRBV7-8 to TRBJ2-7; 8 bases line up with TRBD1. V dropped 2 bases and J dropped 0; count of bases not matched to a gene: 0. The CDR3 contains 14 residues. Germline V CDR1 and CDR2: SGHVS, FQNEAQ. The CDR3 region is CASSLQGASYEQYV. The CDR3 coding sequence is TGTGCCAGCAGCTTACAGGGGGCCTCCTACGAGCAGTACGTC.

This clone has only a few counts. V is TRBV6-5 and J is TRBJ2-1; 7 nucleotides line up with TRBD2. Germline V gene sequence: CDR1 MNHEY, CDR2 SVGAGI. After removal of 6 bases from V and 9 bases from J, the junction contained 14 bases not matched to a gene. CDR3 size: 15 residues. DNA of the CDR3: TGTGCCAGCAGGTATCTGGCGGGAGACCTGGGTGAGCAGTTCTTC. It encodes CASRYLAGDLGEQFF.

This clone was picked up a small number of times. This chain connects TRBV7-3 to TRBJ2-7; TRBD2 agrees at 7 bases. Per the germline V gene, CDR1 is SGHTA and CDR2 is FQGTGA. The CDR3 totals 14 residues. The V and J ends lost 6 bases and 2 bases, in that order; junction bases with no gene match: 7. This CDR3 reads CASRISGGPYEQYF. In DNA, the CDR3 is TGTGCCAGCAGGATTTCGGGAGGACCCTACGAGCAGTACTTC.

This clone turned up a few times. The rearrangement links TRBV5-1 to TRBJ2-1, with 9 positions matching TRBD1. V lost 3 bases, J lost 9 bases, and 7 bases stayed unmatched. This CDR3 is built from 14 residues. Germline V CDR1 and CDR2: SGHRS, YFSETQ. The CDR3 here is CASSWDREDGEQFF. The CDR3 DNA is TGCGCCAGCAGCTGGGACAGGGAGGATGGTGAGCAGTTCTTC. Combining the CDR3 with reference TRBV5-1 and TRBJ2-1 gives the whole variable domain KAGVTQTPRYLIKTRGQQVTLSCSPISGHRSVSWYQQTPGQGLQFLFEYFSETQRNKGNFPGRFSGRQFSNSRSEMNVSTLELGDSALYLCASSWDREDGEQFFGPGTRLTVL.

This clone was counted only a few times. The gene calls are TRBV2 and TRBJ2-7, with D maybe TRBD1 (5 bases). Between the trimmed V and J ends, which lost 3 bases and 0 bases, there was a span of 9 bases. The length of the CDR3 is 14 residues. Germline lookup yields CDR1 SNHLY and CDR2 FYNNEI. The chain's CDR3 is CASSDPTGSYEQYF. The DNA for the CDR3 is TGTGCCAGCAGTGACCCAACAGGCTCCTACGAGCAGTACTTC. Drawing the rest from reference TRBV2 and TRBJ2-7, the complete variable domain is EPEVTQTPSHQVTQMGQEVILRCVPISNHLYFYWYRQILGQKVEFLVSFYNNEISEKSEIFDDQFSVERPDGSNFTLKIRSTKLEDSAMYFCASSDPTGSYEQYFGPGTRLTVT.

The CDR3 loop is CSARIVAVSSYEQYF. In nucleotides, the CDR3 is TGCAGCGCTAGAATAGTTGCAGTTTCCTCCTACGAGCAGTACTTC. The chain has TRBV29-1 and TRBJ2-7; D is unclear. This CDR3 has 15 amino acids. V was shortened by 7 bases and J by 0 bases, with 19 bases between the two germline ends. Germline CDR1 SQVTM, CDR2 ANQGSEA.

The V and J genes are TRBV28 and TRBJ2-2, with D perhaps TRBD1 (5 bases). Germline V gene sequence: CDR1 MDHEN, CDR2 SYDVKM. The V gene lost 8 bases and the J gene lost 4 bases, with 14 bases spanning the gap. The CDR3 contains 14 residues. The CDR3 nucleotides are TGTGCCAGCGCCCAGGGTTATAGCACCGGGGAGCTGTTTTTT. Amino acid sequence: CASAQGYSTGELFF.

This clone was detected only a few times. V and J are TRBV18 and TRBJ2-6; 9 positions match TRBD1. This CDR3 comprises 18 residues. The V gene's germline CDR1 is KGHSH and CDR2 LQKENI. V shed 0 bases and J 0 bases; nucleotides not matched to a gene: 3. The CDR3 bases are TGTGCCAGCTCACCACCGGGACAGGGCAGCTCTGGGGCCAACGTCCTGACTTTC. Protein: CASSPPGQGSSGANVLTF. Together with reference TRBV18 and TRBJ2-6, the CDR3 gives the full variable domain: NAGVMQNPRHLVRRRGQEARLRCSPMKGHSHVYWYRQLPEEGLKFMVYLQKENIIDESGMPKERFSAEFPKEGPSILRIQQVVRGDSAAYFCASSPPGQGSSGANVLTFGAGSRLTVL.

The CDR3 nucleotides read TGCGCCAGCAGCCAACTACTATCTACAACTAATGAAAAACTGTTTTTT. Its translation is CASSQLLSTTNEKLFF. The rearrangement uses TRBV4-3 and TRBJ1-4; D remains ambiguous. This CDR3 has 16 residues. Trimming took off 2 bases at V and 0 bases at J, with 10 bases between the two ends. In germline, CDR1 is LGHNA, CDR2 YSLEER.

This clone was counted only a few times. The chain links TRBV18 to TRBJ1-1, with TRBD1 matching over 9 bases. V trimming: 1 base; J trimming: 8 bases; junction bases outside the gene matches: 5. The CDR3 spans 14 residues. Germline V gene data show CDR1 as KGHSH and CDR2 as LQKENI. CDR3 coding DNA: TGTGCCAGCTCACCACAGGGACAGGGTCTGGAAGCTTTCTTT. Protein sequence: CASSPQGQGLEAFF.

The chain carries TRBV2 and TRBJ2-1; 7 positions agree with TRBD1. The CDR3 length is 12 residues. Per the germline V gene, CDR1 is SNHLY and CDR2 is FYNNEI. V lost 5 bases, J lost 7 bases, and 2 bases stayed unmatched. CDR3 sequence reads: CASSQQGNEQFF. The CDR3 DNA reads TGTGCCAGCAGTCAACAGGGGAATGAGCAGTTCTTC.

At least ten counts were recorded for this clone. V gene TRBV28 combines with J gene TRBJ2-7, with TRBD2 identical over 12 bases. Germline V lookup: CDR1 MDHEN, CDR2 SYDVKM. CDR3 size: 16 residues. J gave up 0 bases and V 5 bases, and 5 bases lay outside the gene matches. CDR3 loop: CASSPGLAGLSYEQYF. CDR3 coding DNA: TGTGCCAGCAGTCCGGGACTAGCGGGTCTCTCCTACGAGCAGTACTTC. Drawing the rest from reference TRBV28 and TRBJ2-7, the complete variable domain is DVKVTQSSRYLVKRTGEKVFLECVQDMDHENMFWYRQDPGLGLRLIYFSYDVKMKEKGDIPEGYSVSREKKERFSLILESASTNQTSMYLCASSPGLAGLSYEQYFGPGTRLTVT.

The chain has TRBV7-2 and TRBJ2-1, with D unresolved. Germline loops: CDR1 SGHTA, CDR2 FQGNSA. Trimming removed 7 bases at V and 6 bases at J, with 13 bases between. The CDR3 extends over 13 amino acids. The CDR3 protein is CASNDGATNEQFF. CDR3 coding DNA: TGTGCCAGCAATGACGGAGCCACCAATGAGCAGTTCTTC.